The clone carrying this T cell receptor (beta chain) is termed medium-sized (0.01 to 0.1%). Its antigen is currently unknown. In the PCR, 60 Vbeta and 13 Jbeta primers were used. Original methodology: Later, roughly 80 million unique TCR beta chains were counted in an analysis, and 8.5 million to 13 million of them were shared. Sequenced by immunoSEQ multiplex PCR; TCRdb stores in-frame clones only, minus some. V and J calls and clone size are copied from that table; D and trimming were computed from the DNA. The data hold about 78,000 clones, with approximately 72% observed a single time. There were likely unrecorded immune exposures, though donors were nominally healthy when sampled. This entry comes from a study of cytomegalovirus exposure and HLA in healthy donors. Study-wide results and limits: Excluded were some V segments that proved indistinguishable, including TRBV6-2 and TRBV6-3.

The ends lost 8 bases at V and 5 bases at J; junction bases unmatched: 12. From germline, CDR1 is SNHLY and CDR2 FYNNEI. The CDR3 totals 15 residues. The sequenced sample was PBMCs. This TCR was sampled from a woman between 40 and 55 years old in good health and CMV-seropositive. V gene TRBV2 combines with J gene TRBJ2-5; 9 nucleotides agree with TRBD2. The CDR3 is CASDEIAGAGETQYF. For the CDR3, the DNA is TGTGCCAGCGACGAGATAGCGGGAGCAGGGGAGACCCAGTACTTC.